This TCR beta chain was observed in a study of blood T cell repertoires in COVID-19. Turning to the study itself: From T cells, B-cell-depleted T cells, or PBMCs came the material, which was cDNA or gDNA.

Original data processing: It was from reference gene primer amplification that nucleated cell counts were estimated. Only in-frame clones appear in the TCRdb table, and some are missing; sequencing was by immunoSEQ multiplex PCR. That table supplies the V and J calls and clone size; D and trimming were determined from the DNA. The sample includes approximately 230,000 clones, nearly 90% of them seen just once. The sequenced material came from peripheral blood. The source is a man aged 18-30 years with active or convalescent COVID-19.

As DNA, the CDR3 is TGTGCCAGTAGTCTAAGGCAGGGCAAAGAGACCCAGTACTTC. Translated, it gives CASSLRQGKETQYF. The chain is built from TRBV19 and TRBJ2-5, with D perhaps matching TRBD1 (5 bases). From germline, CDR1 is LNHDA and CDR2 SQIVND (reference sequence). The CDR3 is 14 amino acids. The germline V and J ends were trimmed by 5 bases and 3 bases, with 13 bases remaining between them. The full variable domain, in which reference TRBV19 and TRBJ2-5 provide the parts outside the CDR3, is DGGITQSPKYLFRKEGQNVTLSCEQNLNHDAMYWYRQDPGQGLRLIYYSQIVNDFQKGDIAEGYSVSREKKESFPLTVTSAQKNPTAFYLCASSLRQGKETQYFGPGTRLLVL.